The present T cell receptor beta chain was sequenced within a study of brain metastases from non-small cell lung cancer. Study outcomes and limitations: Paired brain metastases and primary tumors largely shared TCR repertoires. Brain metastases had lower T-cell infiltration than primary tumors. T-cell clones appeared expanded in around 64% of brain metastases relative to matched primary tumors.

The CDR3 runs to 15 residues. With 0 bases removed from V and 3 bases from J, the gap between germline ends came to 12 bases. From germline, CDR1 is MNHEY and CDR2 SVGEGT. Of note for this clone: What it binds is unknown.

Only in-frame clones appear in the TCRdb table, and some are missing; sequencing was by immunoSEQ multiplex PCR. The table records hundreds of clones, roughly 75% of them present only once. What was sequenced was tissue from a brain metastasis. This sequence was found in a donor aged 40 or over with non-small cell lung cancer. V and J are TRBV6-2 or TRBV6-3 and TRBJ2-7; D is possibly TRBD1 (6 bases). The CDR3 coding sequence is TGTGCCAGCAGTTACTCGCACAGGGCGGGCTACGAGCAGTACTTC. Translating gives CASSYSHRAGYEQYF.